A single sample gave rise to the 4 T cell receptor beta chains below, sequenced in a study of T cell repertoires in ileal Crohn's disease. Time point meaning: inflamed ileum from the surgical specimen. TCRdb's copy holds only in-frame clones and misses some; the assay was immunoSEQ multiplex PCR. The sample consists of 8,000 to 9,500 clones, about 82% of them appearing once. The sample taken for sequencing was ileal tissue. These receptors were collected from an adult with Crohn's disease.

The J gene is TRBJ1-2, the V gene TRBV10-3; the D gene is possibly TRBD1 (5 bases). CDR3 length: 13 residues. Between the trimmed V and J ends, which lost 2 bases and 9 bases, there was a span of 13 bases. Germline V CDR1 and CDR2: ENHRY, SYGVKD. DNA for the CDR3: TGTGCCATCAGTGAGCAAGACAGTGACCGCTACACCTTC. This encodes CAISEQDSDRYTF.

The chain combines TRBV5-1 with TRBJ1-2, with 11 nucleotides matching TRBD1. The CDR3 loop spans 16 amino acids. The V and J ends lost 4 bases and 0 bases, in that order; junction bases with no gene match: 5. The germline CDR1 and CDR2 sequences are SGHRS and YFSETQ. CDR3 in DNA: TGCGCCAGCAGCCCCGGACAGGGGGCGGCTAACTATGGCTACACCTTC. Translated, it gives CASSPGQGAANYGYTF.

The rearrangement uses TRBV6-1 and TRBJ1-5; 9 bases are a match to TRBD1. The germline V gene has CDR1 MNHNS and CDR2 SASEGT. The CDR3 contains 15 residues. V gave up 10 bases and J gave up 3 bases; unmatched junction bases: 10. In DNA, the CDR3 is TGTGCCACCGACCTGACAGGGGGGAACAATCAGCCCCAGCATTTT. Translated: CATDLTGGNNQPQHF.

This clone rates as medium-sized (0.01 to 0.1%). J is TRBJ1-2 and V is TRBV5-1, with a possible D match to TRBD1 (6 bases). Deletions cut 0 bases from V and 13 bases from J, with 16 bases between. Germline CDR1 is SGHRS and CDR2 is YFSETQ. The CDR3 totals 13 residues. In nucleotides, the CDR3 is TGCGCCAGCAGCTTGGAACGACAGGAGAGAAGCACCTTC. The encoded protein is CASSLERQERSTF. The whole variable domain, filled in from reference TRBV5-1 and TRBJ1-2, reads KAGVTQTPRYLIKTRGQQVTLSCSPISGHRSVSWYQQTPGQGLQFLFEYFSETQRNKGNFPGRFSGRQFSNSRSEMNVSTLELGDSALYLCASSLERQERSTFGSGTRLTVV.